This T cell receptor beta chain stems from a study of cytomegalovirus exposure and HLA in healthy donors. A word on this clone: Its antigen is still unknown.

CDR1 is SGDLS, CDR2 YYNGEE, per germline. The CDR3 length is 15 residues. Trimming at V came to 3 bases and at J to 1 base, leaving 4 bases not matched to a gene. 60 Vbeta and 13 Jbeta primers were used in PCR. Assay used: immunoSEQ multiplex PCR; TCRdb lists only in-frame clones, some missing. This sample yields approximately 150,000 clones, of which roughly 86% are seen a single time; about 3.4% belongs to the top ten. Study findings and constraints: A later analysis showed that HLA-associated TCR beta chains had undergone more clonal expansion than equally common others. With later analysis, a missense DCLRE1C variant became linked to TCR beta V- and J-gene trimming.

The sequencing sample was made of PBMCs. The origin of this receptor is a young man in good health and CMV-seropositive. The gene calls are TRBV9 and TRBJ1-5; 7 nucleotides agree with TRBD1. CDR3 region: CASSATGASNQPQHF. The CDR3 nucleotides read TGTGCCAGCAGCGCAACAGGGGCGAGCAATCAGCCCCAGCATTTT.